Below, 28 T cell receptor beta chains from the same sample are listed, as sequenced in a study of siplizumab effects on memory and regulatory T cells. The method was immunoSEQ multiplex PCR; TCRdb's version includes in-frame clones alone and lacks a portion of them. The sample lists some 100,000 clones, roughly 94% occurring once. Sequences were obtained from non-Treg CD4+ T cells sorted from blood. These receptors were taken from a human donor in good health.

This chain connects TRBV19 to TRBJ2-7; 7 positions match TRBD2. The CDR3 length is 14 residues. The trim removed 1 base at V and 4 bases at J, leaving 4 bases unmatched. The germline gives CDR1 LNHDA, CDR2 SQIVND (reference sequence). The CDR3 sequence: CASSIGGRSYEQYF. CDR3 DNA sequence: TGTGCCAGTAGTATAGGCGGGAGAAGTTACGAGCAGTACTTC.

The chain recombines TRBV5-4 with TRBJ2-7; D gene unclear. There are 14 residues in the CDR3. Germline V CDR1 and CDR2: SGHNT, YYREEE (reference sequence). Trimming shortened V by 3 bases and J by 2 bases, and 12 bases separated the two germline ends. The CDR3 bases are TGTGCCAGCAGCTCCCCCTCTACGGCCTACGAGCAGTACTTC. It yields the protein CASSSPSTAYEQYF.

The rearrangement links TRBV27 to TRBJ2-7; 8 positions agree with TRBD2. In germline, CDR1 is MNHEY, CDR2 SMNVEV (reference sequence). V was pared by 6 bases and J by 3 bases, with 10 bases of the junction left unmatched. The CDR3 spans 15 residues. The CDR3 is CASRNSGRIVYEQYF. The CDR3 DNA reads as TGTGCCAGCAGGAACAGCGGGAGAATTGTCTACGAGCAGTACTTC.

The table lists this clone with a count of one. The rearrangement joins TRBV6-5 to TRBJ2-5; TRBD1 aligns across 10 bases. Per the germline V gene, CDR1 is MNHEY and CDR2 is SVGAGI. The V gene end was trimmed by 2 bases and the J gene end by 5 bases; junction bases not matched to a gene: 5. The CDR3 spans 15 residues. CDR3 sequence (DNA): TGTGCCAGCAGTTACAGCGTGGACAGGGGGGAGACCCAGTACTTC. Protein: CASSYSVDRGETQYF.

The V gene is TRBV19, the J gene TRBJ1-5; perhaps TRBD1 as D (5 bases). The germline V gene has CDR1 LNHDA and CDR2 SQIVND (reference sequence). The V end was cut by 1 base, the J end by 2 bases, with 9 bases between. The CDR3 is 15 amino acids. CDR3 sequence reads: CASSIGGRGNQPQHF. DNA for the CDR3: TGTGCCAGTAGTATAGGGGGCAGGGGCAATCAGCCCCAGCATTTT.

V gene TRBV14 combines with J gene TRBJ2-6; D ambiguous. CDR1 SGHDN and CDR2 FVKESK come from the germline V gene. Trimming removed 1 base at V and 5 bases at J, with 3 bases between. This CDR3 comprises 13 residues. The CDR3 DNA reads TGTGCCAGCAGCCAAGCCAGGGCCAACGTCCTGACTTTC. Protein: CASSQARANVLTF.

CDR3 nucleotides: TGTGCCAGCAACGTAAGGGGAGGGAGCGATCAGCCCCAGCATTTT. Encoded protein: CASNVRGGSDQPQHF. The chain carries TRBV6-5 and TRBJ1-5, with D possibly matching TRBD1 (5 bases). Deletions cut 7 bases from V and 5 bases from J, with 18 bases between. The CDR3 extends over 15 amino acids. The germline V gene encodes CDR1 MNHEY and CDR2 SVGAGI.

This chain joins TRBV9 and TRBJ2-7, with D possibly TRBD2 on 6 matching bases. CDR1 SGDLS and CDR2 YYNGEE come from the germline V gene. Trimming shortened V by 0 bases and J by 2 bases, and 9 bases separated the two germline ends. CDR3 length: 14 residues. CDR3 sequence (DNA): TGTGCCAGCAGCGTAGAGGCGGGAACCTACGAGCAGTACTTC. This translates into CASSVEAGTYEQYF. Drawing the rest from reference TRBV9 and TRBJ2-7, the complete variable domain is DSGVTQTPKHLITATGQRVTLRCSPRSGDLSVYWYQQSLDQGLQFLIQYYNGEERAKGNILERFSAQQFPDLHSELNLSSLELGDSALYFCASSVEAGTYEQYFGPGTRLTVT.

V gene TRBV2 combines with J gene TRBJ1-2, with 9 nucleotides matching TRBD1. The CDR3 is 14 residues long. Trimming cost V 4 bases and J 2 bases; bases outside gene matches: 2. Germline V lookup: CDR1 SNHLY, CDR2 FYNNEI. The CDR3 reads CASSGDRVNYGYTF. The DNA of the CDR3 is TGTGCCAGCAGTGGGGACAGGGTAAACTATGGCTACACCTTC.

The chain joins TRBV7-9 to TRBJ1-1; D unclear. V was shortened by 3 bases and J by 1 base, with 9 bases between the two germline ends. CDR1 and CDR2 (germline): SEHNR, FQNEAQ (reference sequence). The CDR3 covers 14 residues. CDR3 nucleotide sequence: TGTGCCAGCAGCTTGTCGAGCGGGAACACTGAAGCTTTCTTT. This codes for CASSLSSGNTEAFF.

The chain recombines TRBV19 with TRBJ2-7; no clear D gene. Germline CDR1 is LNHDA and CDR2 is SQIVND (reference sequence). V dropped 7 bases and J dropped 1 base, with 20 bases sitting between them. This CDR3 has 16 amino acids. The CDR3 sequence: CASTPSDKALSYEQYF. The CDR3 DNA reads TGTGCCAGTACCCCCAGCGACAAGGCTTTGTCCTACGAGCAGTACTTC.

This chain links TRBV4-1 with TRBJ1-4; D unclear. Germline-derived CDR1 and CDR2 are MGHRA and YSYEKL. The CDR3 runs 17 residues. V lost 4 bases and J 0 bases, leaving 15 bases between the germline ends. The CDR3: CASSPAFVSATNEKLFF. The CDR3 DNA follows: TGCGCCAGCAGCCCCGCGTTTGTCTCCGCAACTAATGAAAAACTGTTTTTT.

V is TRBV2 and J is TRBJ2-3; tentatively, D is TRBD1 (5 bases). The CDR3 length is 14 residues. The V end lost 7 bases, the J end lost 2 bases, and 13 bases lay between the germline ends. The germline V gene encodes CDR1 SNHLY and CDR2 FYNNEI. In nucleotides, the CDR3 is TGTGCCAGCATGCGAGACAGAGACACAGATACGCAGTATTTT. As protein: CASMRDRDTDTQYF.

This clone came up once. This chain uses TRBV7-3 with TRBJ1-1; 9 nucleotides line up with TRBD1. The CDR3 is made up of 15 amino acids. From germline, CDR1 is SGHTA and CDR2 FQGTGA. The trim removed 5 bases at V and 7 bases at J, leaving 11 bases unmatched. CDR3 residues: CASSPSTGGTGEAFF. In DNA form, the CDR3 reads TGTGCCAGCAGCCCGTCGACAGGGGGGACGGGTGAAGCTTTCTTT.

The genes are TRBV7-9 and TRBJ2-3, with a weak D call TRBD2 (5 bases). Trimming pared 8 bases from V and 1 base from J, leaving 13 bases between. CDR3 length: 14 amino acids. The germline V gene encodes CDR1 SEHNR and CDR2 FQNEAQ (reference sequence). DNA for the CDR3: TGTGCCAGCGCTTGGGTGAGGGGCACAGATACGCAGTATTTT. Residues: CASAWVRGTDTQYF. The whole variable domain, remainder taken from reference TRBV7-9 and TRBJ2-3, is DTGVSQNPRHKITKRGQNVTFRCDPISEHNRLYWYRQTLGQGPEFLTYFQNEAQLEKSRLLSDRFSAERPKGSFSTLEIQRTEQGDSAMYLCASAWVRGTDTQYFGPGTRLTVL.

This clone was seen only once. Distinct nucleotide sequences in the sample also encode this CDR3. CDR3 protein: CASSVDRGTFREQYF. CDR3 sequence (DNA): TGTGCCAGCAGCGTAGACCGGGGAACCTTTAGGGAGCAGTACTTC. The rearrangement uses TRBV9 and TRBJ2-7; the D gene is possibly TRBD2 (5 bases). CDR3 length equals 15 residues. Trimming removed 0 bases from V and 7 bases from J, with 17 bases in between. Germline V gives CDR1 SGDLS, CDR2 YYNGEE.

The chain links TRBV30 to TRBJ1-1; D is unresolved. Trimming left V 1 base short and J 0 bases short, with 9 bases between. The length of the CDR3 is 14 residues. Per germline, CDR1 GTSNPN and CDR2 SVGIG (reference sequence). CDR3 amino acids: CAWSAELMNTEAFF. The CDR3 DNA is TGTGCCTGGAGTGCTGAGCTCATGAACACTGAAGCTTTCTTT.

The chain employs TRBV18 and TRBJ2-2; 7 bases match TRBD2. Trimming at V came to 5 bases and at J to 3 bases, leaving 6 bases not matched to a gene. Germline CDR1 reads KGHSH; CDR2 reads LQKENI. There are 15 residues in the CDR3. The CDR3 coding sequence is TGTGCCAGCTCATTAACCCGGGGGGACACCGGGGAGCTGTTTTTT. It codes for CASSLTRGDTGELFF.

This chain connects TRBV27 to TRBJ1-1; TRBD1 is a possible D gene (6 bases). Germline CDR1 reads MNHEY; CDR2 reads SMNVEV (reference sequence). CDR3 size: 14 residues. With 7 bases removed from V and 1 base from J, the gap between germline ends came to 13 bases. CDR3 protein: CASKLQGKNTEAFF. In DNA form, the CDR3 reads TGTGCCAGCAAATTACAGGGTAAGAACACTGAAGCTTTCTTT.

The chain is built from TRBV5-1 and TRBJ2-3; 12 positions agree with TRBD2. CDR3 length: 17 amino acids. The germline V gene encodes CDR1 SGHRS and CDR2 YFSETQ. V gave up 4 bases and J gave up 1 base; unmatched junction bases: 7. CDR3 bases: TGCGCCAGCAGCCAACTAGCGGGAGGAGATGGCACAGATACGCAGTATTTT. Amino acid sequence: CASSQLAGGDGTDTQYF.

In this sample, this clone turned up once. CDR3 bases: TGTGCCAGCAGCGGCTCTCAGGGGGTGGATGGCTACACCTTC. Translating it yields CASSGSQGVDGYTF. The chain couples TRBV5-4 to TRBJ1-2; the match to TRBD1 covers 7 bases. CDR3 size: 14 residues. The germline CDR1 and CDR2 sequences are SGHNT and YYREEE (reference sequence). J lost 6 bases, V lost 4 bases, and 9 bases had no gene match.

The chain employs TRBV28 and TRBJ2-7; the D gene is possibly TRBD1 (6 bases). CDR1 MDHEN and CDR2 SYDVKM come from the germline V gene. This CDR3 has 13 residues. The ends were cut back, 5 bases at V and 1 base at J, with 9 bases in the middle. In DNA form, the CDR3 reads TGTGCCAGCAGTGGGGACATTTCCTACGAGCAGTACTTC. It yields the protein CASSGDISYEQYF.

This chain uses TRBV6-4 with TRBJ2-2; TRBD2 might be the D (6 bases). The CDR3 is 15 residues long. Germline lookup yields CDR1 MRHNA and CDR2 SNTAGT. Trimming pared 2 bases from V and 1 base from J, leaving 8 bases between. The CDR3 reads CASSDEGGNTGELFF. The CDR3 coding sequence is TGTGCCAGCAGTGACGAGGGAGGGAACACCGGGGAGCTGTTTTTT.

This chain links TRBV18 with TRBJ1-4, with D unresolved. Germline V gene sequence: CDR1 KGHSH, CDR2 LQKENI. The CDR3 runs 15 residues. With 1 base removed from V and 4 bases from J, the gap between germline ends came to 10 bases. CDR3 region: CASSPLMGNNEKLFF. CDR3 nucleotides: TGTGCCAGCTCACCACTCATGGGTAATAATGAAAAACTGTTTTTT. Variable domain in full (rest from reference TRBV18 and TRBJ1-4): NAGVMQNPRHLVRRRGQEARLRCSPMKGHSHVYWYRQLPEEGLKFMVYLQKENIIDESGMPKERFSAEFPKEGPSILRIQQVVRGDSAAYFCASSPLMGNNEKLFFGSGTQLSVL.

The chain joins TRBV29-1 to TRBJ2-5, with D tentatively TRBD1 or TRBD2 (6 bases each). The V and J ends lost 4 bases and 5 bases respectively, with 17 bases between them. This CDR3 has 14 amino acids. Germline V CDR1 and CDR2: SQVTM, ANQGSEA. The CDR3 is CSVGGGLTRETQYF. The CDR3 nucleotides read TGCAGCGTTGGAGGGGGGTTAACAAGGGAGACCCAGTACTTC. The variable domain in full, completed from reference TRBV29-1 and TRBJ2-5, reads SAVISQKPSRDICQRGTSLTIQCQVDSQVTMMFWYRQQPGQSLTLIATANQGSEATYESGFVIDKFPISRPNLTFSTLTVSNMSPEDSSIYLCSVGGGLTRETQYFGPGTRLLVL.

The chain is built from TRBV15 and TRBJ1-2; 7 bases map to TRBD1. The CDR3 runs 14 residues. With 0 bases clipped from V and 8 bases from J, the junction kept 6 bases outside the gene matches. Germline V lookup: CDR1 LNHNV, CDR2 YYDKDF (reference sequence). The CDR3 DNA sequence: TGTGCCACCAGCAGAGATCAGGTGACAGGGGGCTACACCTTC. Translated, it gives CATSRDQVTGGYTF.

In its sample, this clone was seen once. The gene calls are TRBV18 and TRBJ1-4; D is undetermined. The germline V gene has CDR1 KGHSH and CDR2 LQKENI. The V end lost 3 bases, the J end lost 4 bases, and 3 bases lay between the germline ends. The CDR3 totals 12 residues. The CDR3 DNA reads TGTGCCAGCTCACCGAATAATGAAAAACTGTTTTTT. It codes for CASSPNNEKLFF.

This rearrangement joins TRBV11-3 to TRBJ2-7, with D unclear. The length of the CDR3 is 14 residues. Trimming took 1 base from V and 4 from J, leaving 11 bases between them. Germline V gene lookup returns CDR1 SGHNT and CDR2 YENEEA. The CDR3 nucleotides read TGTGCCAGCAGCTTAGGTCCCTATCTTTACGAGCAGTACTTC. Translation gives CASSLGPYLYEQYF.